This entry describes one TCR beta chain. The sample belongs to a study of blood T cell repertoires in COVID-19. The data were produced by immunoSEQ multiplex PCR, yet TCRdb's version contains in-frame clones alone and is incomplete. This table has about 64,000 clones, 88% appearing once. Recovered status applied to Cohort 3 donors who had two consecutive negative PCRs. It also applied to those with clearance or with symptom resolution. The V and J ends lost 3 bases and 0 bases respectively, with 14 bases between them. The CDR3 is 16 amino acids. The germline gives CDR1 KGHSH, CDR2 LQKENI. Sequencing input: PBMCs or T cells enriched from blood (not recorded which). The chain recombines TRBV18 with TRBJ1-1, with a weak D call TRBD1 (5 bases). The sequence was obtained from a middle-aged woman who had recovered from COVID-19. The CDR3 sequence: CASSPFRQDMNTEAFF. In DNA, the CDR3 is TGTGCCAGCTCACCCTTTCGGCAGGACATGAACACTGAAGCTTTCTTT.